Below are 4 T cell receptor beta chains sequenced from a single sample in a study of beta chain features in type 1 diabetes. Their antigens are not known. General study results and limits: Shortening that was moderate but significant affected the TCRB CDR3s of Type 1 diabetes patients in all four CD4+ subsets.

The sequenced template was cDNA made from the entire isolated RNA. Libraries were prepared by immunoSEQ multiplex PCR; TCRdb keeps only in-frame clonotypes and omits some of them. The sample has 250,000 to 300,000 clones, approximately 25% seen once. What was sequenced was naive CD4+ T cells from blood. The receptors come from a woman aged 25 to 45 with type 1 diabetes.

This chain uses TRBV29-1 with TRBJ1-1, with 7 bases matching TRBD1. This CDR3 region has 13 residues. Germline V gene sequence: CDR1 SQVTM, CDR2 ANQGSEA. V shed 2 bases, J shed 6 bases, and the junction held 6 bases outside the gene matches. CDR3 sequence (DNA): TGCAGCGTTGAAACGGACAGGAAGGCTGAAGCTTTCTTT. Translation gives CSVETDRKAEAFF.

The rearrangement links TRBV9 to TRBJ2-7; 10 nucleotides align to TRBD2. CDR3 size: 14 residues. Germline trimming cut 4 bases from V and 5 bases from J; bases unmatched to any gene: 6. Germline lookup yields CDR1 SGDLS and CDR2 YYNGEE. The CDR3 DNA sequence: TGTGCCAGCAGCCTCGGGACTAGCGTAAACGAGCAGTACTTC. This encodes CASSLGTSVNEQYF.

This sequence joins TRBV30 and TRBJ2-5; possibly TRBD2 for D (6 bases). Trimming took off 8 bases at V and 5 bases at J, with 18 bases between the two ends. Germline loops: CDR1 GTSNPN, CDR2 SVGIG (reference sequence). This CDR3 has 13 residues. CDR3 nucleotides: TGTGCCGTAAGGAGGGCCGGCGGGGAGACCCAGTACTTC. Its translation: CAVRRAGGETQYF.

The genes are TRBV28 and TRBJ2-2; D not certain. Trimming cost V 4 bases and J 5 bases, with 5 bases left between them. Germline CDR1 MDHEN, CDR2 SYDVKM. The CDR3 covers 12 residues. The CDR3 here is CASSSATGELFF. The CDR3 DNA reads as TGTGCCAGCAGTTCAGCGACCGGGGAGCTGTTTTTT.